The T cell receptor (beta chain) described here comes from a study of blood T cell repertoires in COVID-19. Study overall: The United States, Italy and Spain supplied acute and convalescent COVID-19 samples.

CDR3 length: 15 residues. After removal of 0 bases from V and 5 bases from J, the junction contained 3 bases not matched to a gene. Germline CDR1 MNHEY, CDR2 SMNVEV (reference sequence). Per the study methods: Estimation of nucleated cell counts was performed using reference gene primer amplification. The protocol was immunoSEQ multiplex PCR, while the TCRdb copy is restricted to in-frame clones and leaves out a portion. V and J calls plus clone size are reproduced from that table; the DNA served to infer D and trimming. The table records around 200,000 clones, approximately 88% of them present only once. Researchers sorted participants into cohorts using their self-reported clinical history. In Cohort 3, a recovered donor had either two negative PCRs, clearance, or symptom resolution.

This sequence joins TRBV27 and TRBJ2-5, with 10 bases aligning to TRBD2. The clonotype comes from a woman aged 30 to 39 who had recovered from COVID-19. The sequenced material came from PBMCs or T cells enriched from blood (not recorded which). The CDR3: CASSLSVAGGETQYF. Written as DNA, the CDR3 is TGTGCCAGCAGTTTATCCGTAGCGGGGGGCGAGACCCAGTACTTC.